Below are 27 T cell receptor beta chains sequenced from a single sample in a study of cytomegalovirus exposure and HLA in healthy donors. The PCR made use of 60 Vbeta and 13 Jbeta primers. Repertoires were generated with immunoSEQ multiplex PCR, while TCRdb's copy carries only in-frame clones and drops some. The sample includes under 95,000 clones, about two thirds of them seen just once. Sequenced: PBMCs. Source of these receptors: a woman in her thirties or forties in good health and CMV-seropositive.

This CDR3 reads CASSLAMRVGDEQFF. The CDR3 coding sequence is TGCGCCAGCAGCTTGGCCATGAGGGTTGGCGATGAGCAGTTCTTC. The J gene is TRBJ2-1, the V gene TRBV5-1; possibly TRBD2 for D (5 bases). CDR3 length equals 15 residues. Germline CDR1 is SGHRS and CDR2 is YFSETQ. Trimming stripped 0 bases from V and 8 bases from J, with 15 bases between.

The chain has TRBV5-6 and TRBJ2-3; the D gene is possibly TRBD2 (6 bases). Looked up from germline, CDR1 is SGHDT and CDR2 is YYEEEE. Trimming stripped 0 bases from V and 8 bases from J, with 13 bases between. This CDR3 has 14 amino acids. The CDR3, as DNA: TGTGCCAGCAGCTTGGGCCAGGTACTAGCTACGCAGTATTTT. Residues: CASSLGQVLATQYF.

CDR3 protein: CASSGDNYSNQPQHF. For the CDR3, the DNA is TGTGCCAGTAGTGGGGACAACTATAGCAATCAGCCCCAGCATTTT. The J gene is TRBJ1-5, the V gene TRBV19, with TRBD1 as a possible D gene (6 bases). V was shortened by 5 bases and J by 0 bases, with 11 bases between the two germline ends. The CDR3 sequence is 15 residues long. Germline loops: CDR1 LNHDA, CDR2 SQIVND (reference sequence). Variable domain in full (rest from reference TRBV19 and TRBJ1-5): DGGITQSPKYLFRKEGQNVTLSCEQNLNHDAMYWYRQDPGQGLRLIYYSQIVNDFQKGDIAEGYSVSREKKESFPLTVTSAQKNPTAFYLCASSGDNYSNQPQHFGDGTRLSIL.

The CDR3 here is CASINDRPRDNEQFF. The CDR3, as DNA: TGTGCCAGCATAAATGACAGGCCGCGGGACAATGAGCAGTTCTTC. The rearrangement links TRBV6-6 to TRBJ2-1, with a tentative D call TRBD1 (6 bases). V was shortened by 7 bases and J by 5 bases, with 18 bases between the two germline ends. The CDR3 has 15 amino acids. Germline values: CDR1 MNHNY, CDR2 SVGAGI (reference sequence).

The rearrangement uses TRBV7-8 and TRBJ2-5; 10 nucleotides agree with TRBD2. V was pared by 3 bases and J by 3 bases, with 7 bases of the junction left unmatched. This CDR3 contains 16 residues. CDR1 SGHVS and CDR2 FQNEAQ come from the germline V gene. The CDR3 nucleotides read TGTGCCAGCAGCTTTTTGGGAGCGGGGGGGAAAGAGACCCAGTACTTC. Amino acid sequence: CASSFLGAGGKETQYF.

This clone was counted once. This rearrangement joins TRBV9 to TRBJ2-1, with a possible D match to TRBD2 (6 bases). Trimming removed 5 bases from V and 4 bases from J, with 16 bases in between. Germline-derived CDR1 and CDR2 are SGDLS and YYNGEE. This CDR3 spans 15 amino acids. For the CDR3, the DNA is TGTGCCAGCAGTCAGACAGCGGGTACTTACAATGAGCAGTTCTTC. Translating gives CASSQTAGTYNEQFF.

This chain connects TRBV5-1 to TRBJ2-2; tentatively, D is TRBD1 (6 bases). Germline CDR1 is SGHRS and CDR2 is YFSETQ. Trimming cost V 6 bases and J 0 bases, with 12 bases left between them. This CDR3 is 15 amino acids long. The CDR3 spells CASTTGTTNTGELFF. The CDR3 DNA reads TGCGCCAGCACCACAGGGACAACGAACACCGGGGAGCTGTTTTTT.

The rearrangement links TRBV2 to TRBJ1-2, with D perhaps matching TRBD1 (5 bases). CDR1 is SNHLY, CDR2 FYNNEI, per germline. This CDR3 region has 16 residues. Trimming took 4 bases from V and 5 from J, leaving 20 bases between them. The DNA for the CDR3 is TGTGCCAGCAGTGGGGGGTGGGCCAGGAGGGCTTATGGCTACACCTTC. It specifies CASSGGWARRAYGYTF.

This chain connects TRBV10-1 to TRBJ1-1; D possibly corresponds to TRBD1 (5 bases). Germline CDR1 and CDR2: WNHNN and SYGVQD (reference sequence). V lost 3 bases and J 6 bases, leaving 11 bases between the germline ends. This CDR3 is 13 amino acids long. DNA for the CDR3: TGCGCCAGCAGTGAAAGGCAGGGCGCTGAAGCTTTCTTT. Translated, it gives CASSERQGAEAFF.

The chain recombines TRBV5-1 with TRBJ2-7, with 10 nucleotides matching TRBD2. Trimming took 0 bases from V and 6 from J; bases not matched to a gene: 6. This CDR3 spans 15 amino acids. CDR1 and CDR2 from the germline V gene are SGHRS and YFSETQ. The CDR3 sequence: CASSLGLAGASEQYF. The DNA of the CDR3 is TGCGCCAGCAGCTTGGGGCTAGCGGGGGCGAGCGAGCAGTACTTC.

The genes are TRBV6-1 and TRBJ2-7; 10 nucleotides match TRBD1. Per germline, CDR1 MNHNS and CDR2 SASEGT. CDR3 length: 15 residues. The V and J ends lost 4 bases and 4 bases, in that order; junction bases with no gene match: 7. The CDR3 nucleotides are TGTGCCAGCAGTGGGGGACAGGGGCTTTTGTACGAGCAGTACTTC. This codes for CASSGGQGLLYEQYF.

This sequence joins TRBV4-1 and TRBJ1-4; D ambiguous. Germline V CDR1 and CDR2: MGHRA, YSYEKL. The germline V and J ends were trimmed by 4 bases and 0 bases, with 9 bases remaining between them. The CDR3 loop spans 15 amino acids. CDR3 region: CASSLQLATNEKLFF. The CDR3 DNA is TGCGCCAGCAGCCTACAGCTCGCAACTAATGAAAAACTGTTTTTT.

This clone showed up just once. The chain carries TRBV5-1 and TRBJ2-2; TRBD2 aligns across 8 bases. Germline V lookup: CDR1 SGHRS, CDR2 YFSETQ. This CDR3 comprises 16 residues. J gave up 5 bases and V 0 bases, and 6 bases lay outside the gene matches. The CDR3 here is CASSLAGGGATGELFF. The CDR3 DNA sequence: TGCGCCAGCAGCTTGGCCGGGGGGGGAGCTACCGGGGAGCTGTTTTTT.

The chain is built from TRBV4-1 and TRBJ2-6, with D possibly matching TRBD1 (6 bases). Germline CDR1 is MGHRA and CDR2 is YSYEKL. This CDR3 has 16 amino acids. V was pared by 0 bases and J by 0 bases, with 6 bases between. In DNA, the CDR3 is TGCGCCAGCAGCCAAGAGGGGGCCTCTGGGGCCAACGTCCTGACTTTC. Amino acids: CASSQEGASGANVLTF.

The gene calls are TRBV5-6 and TRBJ2-7, with unresolved D. This CDR3 is built from 12 residues. Germline CDR1 and CDR2: SGHDT and YYEEEE. Trimming shortened V by 4 bases and J by 4 bases, and 9 bases separated the two germline ends. The CDR3 bases are TGTGCCAGCAGCACAATGTCGTACGAGCAGTACTTC. This encodes CASSTMSYEQYF.

The CDR3 DNA is TGTGCCACCAGCTCAGGGGTCAGGGTGAACACTGAAGCTTTCTTT. Its translation: CATSSGVRVNTEAFF. The chain is built from TRBV15 and TRBJ1-1, with D possibly TRBD1 on 6 matching bases. Trimming left V 5 bases short and J 0 bases short, with 13 bases between. Germline assignment: CDR1 LNHNV and CDR2 YYDKDF (reference sequence). The CDR3 length is 15 residues.

V gene TRBV18 combines with J gene TRBJ2-3; TRBD1 matches 8 bases. Germline V gene sequence: CDR1 KGHSH, CDR2 LQKENI. Unmatched junction bases numbered 4, after V lost 6 bases and J lost 2 bases. The CDR3 loop spans 14 amino acids. This CDR3 is CASSWQGATDTQYF. The CDR3 coding sequence is TGTGCCAGCTCGTGGCAGGGGGCCACAGATACGCAGTATTTT.

The chain joins TRBV5-6 to TRBJ2-7, with TRBD1 identical over 7 bases. V lost 1 base to trimming and J lost 1 base; unmatched junction nucleotides: 8. The germline V gene encodes CDR1 SGHDT and CDR2 YYEEEE. This CDR3 region has 16 residues. DNA of the CDR3: TGTGCCAGCAGCTTGACCACTGCAGGGGGTTCCTACGAGCAGTACTTC. Protein product: CASSLTTAGGSYEQYF.

The chain recombines TRBV23-1 with TRBJ1-1, with 7 bases aligning to TRBD1. TRBV23-1 is an ORF, with its function uncertain. V lost 4 bases and J lost 4; bases outside the gene matches: 12. This CDR3 has 16 residues. The CDR3 reads CASSPTPQGGGTEAFF. As DNA, the CDR3 is TGCGCCAGCAGTCCGACGCCTCAGGGGGGAGGCACTGAAGCTTTCTTT.

The chain couples TRBV5-1 to TRBJ1-1, with a possible D match to TRBD1 (6 bases). V was pared by 0 bases and J by 4 bases, with 13 bases between. Per germline, CDR1 SGHRS and CDR2 YFSETQ. This CDR3 has 15 residues. The CDR3 spells CASSLGGGGSTEAFF. The CDR3 DNA reads as TGCGCCAGCAGCTTGGGGGGTGGGGGCAGCACTGAAGCTTTCTTT.

In this sample, this clone turned up a few times. The rearrangement uses TRBV5-5 and TRBJ1-6, with D possibly being TRBD1 (5 bases). Germline V gives CDR1 SGHKS, CDR2 YYEKEE (reference sequence). The CDR3 spans 16 residues. V lost 0 bases and J 8 bases, leaving 15 bases between the germline ends. CDR3 sequence (DNA): TGTGCCAGCAGCTTGGCCATTCGGCAGGGTGATTCACCCCTCCACTTT. The encoded protein is CASSLAIRQGDSPLHF.

V is TRBV6-5 and J is TRBJ1-1; D is possibly TRBD1 (5 bases). Germline V gives CDR1 MNHEY, CDR2 SVGAGI. Trimming shortened V by 7 bases and J by 5 bases, and 20 bases separated the two germline ends. This CDR3 spans 15 amino acids. For the CDR3, the DNA is TGTGCCAGCACCGTTACAGCGGGGGGATGGACTGAAGCTTTCTTT. This codes for CASTVTAGGWTEAFF.

The chain joins TRBV7-9 to TRBJ1-6, with 9 bases lining up with TRBD1. This CDR3 has 15 amino acids. V lost 5 bases, J lost 9 bases, and 8 bases stayed unmatched. CDR1 is SEHNR, CDR2 FQNEAQ, per germline (reference sequence). The CDR3 sequence: CASSPRGQGFSPLHF. The DNA for the CDR3 is TGTGCCAGCAGCCCGAGGGGACAGGGTTTTTCACCCCTCCACTTT.

This rearrangement joins TRBV9 to TRBJ1-2, with 8 nucleotides matching TRBD1. CDR3 length: 16 amino acids. Germline V lookup: CDR1 SGDLS, CDR2 YYNGEE. The ends lost 2 bases at V and 0 bases at J; junction bases unmatched: 6. The CDR3 DNA follows: TGTGCCAGCAGCGTGTCTCTGGACAGGGCTAACTATGGCTACACCTTC. This sequence encodes CASSVSLDRANYGYTF. Full variable domain (missing parts from reference TRBV9 and TRBJ1-2): DSGVTQTPKHLITATGQRVTLRCSPRSGDLSVYWYQQSLDQGLQFLIQYYNGEERAKGNILERFSAQQFPDLHSELNLSSLELGDSALYFCASSVSLDRANYGYTFGSGTRLTVV.

This clone was picked up a small number of times. One junction end disagrees with the germline gene, perhaps due to a read error. V is TRBV11-3 and J is TRBJ2-7; D unclear. The CDR3 consists of 13 residues. Germline CDR1 is SGHNT and CDR2 is YENEEA. DNA for the CDR3: TGTGCCAGCAGCTTAGAGGCATCCTCCGAGCAGTACTTC. This gives the protein CASSLEASSEQYF.

The rearrangement joins TRBV7-9 to TRBJ1-6; TRBD1 might be the D (6 bases). Germline loops: CDR1 SEHNR, CDR2 FQNEAQ (reference sequence). The CDR3 sequence is 17 residues long. The germline V and J ends were trimmed by 4 bases and 6 bases, with 19 bases remaining between them. The CDR3 sequence: CASSSPGAGAVNSPLHF. CDR3 sequence (DNA): TGTGCCAGCAGCTCCCCTGGTGCGGGGGCGGTTAATTCACCCCTCCACTTT.

V usage is TRBV19 and J usage is TRBJ2-5; 13 positions match TRBD2. Germline V gives CDR1 LNHDA, CDR2 SQIVND (reference sequence). Trimming took 4 bases from V and 3 from J; bases not matched to a gene: 5. This CDR3 spans 16 amino acids. For the CDR3, the DNA is TGTGCCAGTAGTACCGCCGGACTAGCGGGGGAAGAGACCCAGTACTTC. As protein: CASSTAGLAGEETQYF.